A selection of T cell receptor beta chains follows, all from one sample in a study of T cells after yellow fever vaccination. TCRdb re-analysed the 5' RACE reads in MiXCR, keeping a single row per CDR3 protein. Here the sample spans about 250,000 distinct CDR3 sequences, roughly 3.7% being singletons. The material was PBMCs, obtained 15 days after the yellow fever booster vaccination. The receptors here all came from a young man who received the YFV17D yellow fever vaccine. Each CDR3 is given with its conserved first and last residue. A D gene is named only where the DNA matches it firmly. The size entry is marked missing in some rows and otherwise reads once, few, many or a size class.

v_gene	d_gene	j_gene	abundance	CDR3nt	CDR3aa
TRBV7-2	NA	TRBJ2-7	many	TGTGCCAGCAGCTTAGTACACCCTGGCTACGAGCAGTACTTC	CASSLVHPGYEQYF
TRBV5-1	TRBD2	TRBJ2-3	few	TGCGCCAGCAGCACGGGAGGGAACCCAGATACGCAGTATTTT	CASSTGGNPDTQYF
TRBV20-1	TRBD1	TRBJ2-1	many	TGCAGTGCTAGAGATCCCCGGACAGGGGATTTCGGTGAGCAGTTCTTC	CSARDPRTGDFGEQFF
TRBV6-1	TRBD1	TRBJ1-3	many	TGTGCCAGCAGTATTACGGGACAGGCGGGTGAGAACACCATATATTTT	CASSITGQAGENTIYF
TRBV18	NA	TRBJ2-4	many	TGTGCCAGCTCCCCGTCTATGGGCAAAAACATTCAGTACTTC	CASSPSMGKNIQYF
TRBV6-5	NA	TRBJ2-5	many	TGTGCCAGCATCCGAGACAGGTACCAAGAGACCCAGTACTTC	CASIRDRYQETQYF
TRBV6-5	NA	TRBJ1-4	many	TGTGCCAGCAGTTACTCTGAGGGCGTCGCGACTAATGAAAAACTGTTTTTT	CASSYSEGVATNEKLFF
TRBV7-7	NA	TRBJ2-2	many	TGTGCTAGCAGCCCCCTGGCGGGGATAACCGGGGAGCTGTTTTTT	CASSPLAGITGELFF
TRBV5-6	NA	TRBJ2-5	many	TGTGCCAGCAGCCCGGGGACGCCGGAGGGAGAGACCCAGTACTTC	CASSPGTPEGETQYF
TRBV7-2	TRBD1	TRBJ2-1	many	TGTGCCAGCAGCAAAGACAGGGGCGATGAGCAGTTCTTC	CASSKDRGDEQFF
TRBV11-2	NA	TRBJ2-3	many	TGTGCCAGCAGCTTTCCGGGACTCAGCACAGATACGCAGTATTTT	CASSFPGLSTDTQYF
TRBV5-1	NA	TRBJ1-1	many	TGCGCCAGCAGCTTGGTCCGAGGGATTTGGGTGAACGGCACTGAAGCTTTCTTT	CASSLVRGIWVNGTEAFF
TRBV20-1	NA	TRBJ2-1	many	TGCAGTGCTAGAGACATGGGGTCCCCGGGGAATGAGCAGTTCTTC	CSARDMGSPGNEQFF
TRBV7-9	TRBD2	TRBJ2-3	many	TGTGCCAGCAGCTCCGTAGCGGGGAGGGCAGATACGCAGTATTTT	CASSSVAGRADTQYF
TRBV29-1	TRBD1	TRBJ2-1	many	TGCAGCGTGGAAGGGGTGGGGGCAGGGGGAAATGAGCAGTTCTTC	CSVEGVGAGGNEQFF
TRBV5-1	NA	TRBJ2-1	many	TGCGCCAGCAGCTTCGTACCCGAAAGTGAGCAGTTCTTC	CASSFVPESEQFF
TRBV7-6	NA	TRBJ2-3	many	TGTGCCAGCAGCTTAGGCCGTCTAGATACGCAGTATTTT	CASSLGRLDTQYF
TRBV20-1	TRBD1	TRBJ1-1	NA	TGCAGTGCTCTACCACAGGGGGTTGAAGCTTTCTTT	CSALPQGVEAFF
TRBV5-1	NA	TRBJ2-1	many	TGCGCCAGCAGCTTATGGCAGGGGCCCGCCAATGAGCAGTTCTTC	CASSLWQGPANEQFF
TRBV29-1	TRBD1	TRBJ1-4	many	TGCAGCGTCCCGGGACAGGGAATCGAACTGTTTTTT	CSVPGQGIELFF
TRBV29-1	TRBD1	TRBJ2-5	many	TGCAGCGCCCCACAGGGGGCGGGGGAGACCCAGTACTTC	CSAPQGAGETQYF
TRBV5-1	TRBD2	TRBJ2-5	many	TGCGCCAGCAGCTTGGGTGGGCGGGGGGCCGAAGAGACCCAGTACTTC	CASSLGGRGAEETQYF
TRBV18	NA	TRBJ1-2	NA	TGTGCCAGCTCACCACAAGCCAGGGCGACTAACTATGGCTACACCTTC	CASSPQARATNYGYTF
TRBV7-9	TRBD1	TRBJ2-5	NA	TGTGCCAGCAGCCCAATATCAGGGGGCGAGGAGACCCAGTACTTC	CASSPISGGEETQYF
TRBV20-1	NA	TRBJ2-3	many	TGCAGTGCTAGAGATCGAGGGAATACGCAGTATTTT	CSARDRGNTQYF
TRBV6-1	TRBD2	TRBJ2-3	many	TGTGCCAGCTCCGGGCGGGGGGCCCCTACGCAGTATTTT	CASSGRGAPTQYF
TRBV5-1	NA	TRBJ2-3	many	TGCGCCAGCAGCCCGATAATAAGTACAGGCCCAGATACGCAGTATTTT	CASSPIISTGPDTQYF
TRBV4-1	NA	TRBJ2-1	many	TGCGCCAGCAGCCAAGATCGACAGCTTTACAATGAGCAGTTCTTC	CASSQDRQLYNEQFF
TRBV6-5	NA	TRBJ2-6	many	TGTGCCAGCAGTCCGCATGGGGGATTGAGCTCTGGGGCCAACGTCCTGACTTTC	CASSPHGGLSSGANVLTF
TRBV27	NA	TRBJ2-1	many	TGTGCCAGCAGTTTGGCGGGCCACAATGAGCAGTTCTTC	CASSLAGHNEQFF
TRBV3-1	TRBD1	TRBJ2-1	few	TGTGCCAGCAGCCAAGGTTCCGGGACAGCGGCCTACAATGAGCAGTTCTTC	CASSQGSGTAAYNEQFF
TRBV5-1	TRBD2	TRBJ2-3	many	TGCGCCAGCAGGTTGCTAGCGGGGATCACAGATACGCAGTATTTT	CASRLLAGITDTQYF
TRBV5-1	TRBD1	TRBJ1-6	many	TGCGCCAGCAGCCCCGGACAGGAGGTAGGAAATTCACCCCTCCACTTT	CASSPGQEVGNSPLHF
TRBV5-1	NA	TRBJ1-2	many	TGCGCCAGCAGCCTGCAAGTGGACTATGGCTACACCTTC	CASSLQVDYGYTF
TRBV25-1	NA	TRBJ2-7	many	TGTGCCAGCTGCCGACCCCACCCTTATATCTACGAGCAGTACTTC	CASCRPHPYIYEQYF
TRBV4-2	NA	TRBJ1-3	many	TGTGCCAGCAGCCACGTGATCTCTGGAAACACCATATATTTT	CASSHVISGNTIYF
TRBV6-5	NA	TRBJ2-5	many	TGTGCCAGCAGCGTGACGGTCCCCGAAGAGACCCAGTACTTC	CASSVTVPEETQYF
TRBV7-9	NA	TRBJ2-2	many	TGTGCCAGCAGCTTACATATGCAGGGGAACACCGGGGAGCTGTTTTTT	CASSLHMQGNTGELFF
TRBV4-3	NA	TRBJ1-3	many	TGCGCCAGCAGCCTGTTGGGCAACACCATATATTTT	CASSLLGNTIYF
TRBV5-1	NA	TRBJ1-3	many	TGCGCCAGCAGCTTTGGGGCCCAAGGAAACACCATATATTTT	CASSFGAQGNTIYF
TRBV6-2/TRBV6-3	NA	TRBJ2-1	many	TGTGCCAGCATCGACGGGGCGGGGCGCTTTTACAATGAGCAGTTCTTC	CASIDGAGRFYNEQFF
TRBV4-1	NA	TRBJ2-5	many	TGCGCCAGCAGCCAATCAATAGGAAGTCCCGGGGGCTACCAAGAGACCCAGTACTTC	CASSQSIGSPGGYQETQYF
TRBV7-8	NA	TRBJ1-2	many	TGTGCCAGCAGCTTCGTCTCGGTACCGGGACCCAGGAGTGGCTACACCTTC	CASSFVSVPGPRSGYTF
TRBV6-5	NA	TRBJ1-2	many	TGTGCCAGCAGTTACAACGGGGTGAGGAGCTATGGCTACACCTTC	CASSYNGVRSYGYTF
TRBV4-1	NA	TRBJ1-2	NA	TGCGCCAGCAGCCTCGGCAGCAGCTATGGCTACACCTTC	CASSLGSSYGYTF
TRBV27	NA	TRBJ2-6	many	TGTGCCAGCTCTGGGGCCAACGTCCTGACTTTC	CASSGANVLTF
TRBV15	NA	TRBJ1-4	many	TGTGCCACCAGCAGATTAGAAGAGGCATACGCAACTAATGAAAAACTGTTTTTT	CATSRLEEAYATNEKLFF
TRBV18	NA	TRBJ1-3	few	TGTGCCAGCTCACCTCCTTACGACGTAAGCTCTGGAAACACCATATATTTT	CASSPPYDVSSGNTIYF
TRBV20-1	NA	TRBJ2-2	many	TGCAGTGCTAGAGGGCAGGGTGTCACCGGGGAGCTGTTTTTT	CSARGQGVTGELFF
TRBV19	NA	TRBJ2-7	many	TGTGCCAGTAGTATACAGGGGTACGAGCAGTACTTC	CASSIQGYEQYF